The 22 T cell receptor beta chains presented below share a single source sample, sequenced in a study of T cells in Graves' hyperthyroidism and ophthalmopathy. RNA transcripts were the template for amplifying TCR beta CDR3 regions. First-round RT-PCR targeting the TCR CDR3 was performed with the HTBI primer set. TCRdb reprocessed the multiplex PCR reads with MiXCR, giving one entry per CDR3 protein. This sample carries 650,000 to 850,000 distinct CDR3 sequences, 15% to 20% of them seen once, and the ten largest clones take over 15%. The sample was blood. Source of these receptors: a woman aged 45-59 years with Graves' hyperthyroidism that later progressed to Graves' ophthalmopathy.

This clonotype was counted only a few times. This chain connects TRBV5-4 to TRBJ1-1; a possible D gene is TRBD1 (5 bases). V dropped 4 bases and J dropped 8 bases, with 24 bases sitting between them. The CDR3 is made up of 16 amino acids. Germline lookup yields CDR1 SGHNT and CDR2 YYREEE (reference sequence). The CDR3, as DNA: TGTGCCAGCAGCCTGCCGGGACGGAGCGGGGTCCCAGAAGCTTTCTTT. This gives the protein CASSLPGRSGVPEAFF.

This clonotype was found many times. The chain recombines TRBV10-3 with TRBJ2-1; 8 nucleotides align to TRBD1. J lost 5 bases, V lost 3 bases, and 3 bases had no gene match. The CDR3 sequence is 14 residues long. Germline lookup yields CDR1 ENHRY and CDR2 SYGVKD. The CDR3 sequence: CAISERQGNNEQFF. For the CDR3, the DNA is TGTGCCATCAGTGAAAGACAGGGGAACAATGAGCAGTTCTTC.

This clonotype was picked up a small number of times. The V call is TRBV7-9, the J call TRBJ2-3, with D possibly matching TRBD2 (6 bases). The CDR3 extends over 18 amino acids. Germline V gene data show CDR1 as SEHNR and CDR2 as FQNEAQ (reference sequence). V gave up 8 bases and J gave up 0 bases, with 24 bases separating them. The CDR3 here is CASPPRDSMRNSTDTQYF. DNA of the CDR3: TGTGCCAGCCCCCCGCGGGACTCGATGAGGAATAGCACAGATACGCAGTATTTT.

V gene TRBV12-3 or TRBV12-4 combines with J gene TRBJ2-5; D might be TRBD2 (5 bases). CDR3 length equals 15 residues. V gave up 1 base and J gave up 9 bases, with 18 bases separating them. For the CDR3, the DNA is TGTGCCAGCAGTTTAGAGTTCTGGAGGAGTTCGGCCCAGTACTTC. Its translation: CASSLEFWRSSAQYF.

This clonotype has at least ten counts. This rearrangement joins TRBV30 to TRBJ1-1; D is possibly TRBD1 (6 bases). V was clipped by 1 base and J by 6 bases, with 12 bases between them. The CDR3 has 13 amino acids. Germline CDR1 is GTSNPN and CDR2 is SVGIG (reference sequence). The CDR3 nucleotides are TGTGCCTGGAGTGACGTGGGACAATCTGAAGCTTTCTTT. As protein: CAWSDVGQSEAFF. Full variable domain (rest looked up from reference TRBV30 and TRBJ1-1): SQTIHQWPATLVQPVGSPLSLECTVEGTSNPNLYWYRQAAGRGLQLLFYSVGIGQISSEVPQNLSASRPQDRQFILSSKKLLLSDSGFYLCAWSDVGQSEAFFGQGTRLTVV.

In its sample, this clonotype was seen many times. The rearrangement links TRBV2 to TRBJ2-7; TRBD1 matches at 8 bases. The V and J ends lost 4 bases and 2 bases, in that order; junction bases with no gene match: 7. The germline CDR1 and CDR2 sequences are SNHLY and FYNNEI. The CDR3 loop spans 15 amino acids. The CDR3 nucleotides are TGTGCCAGCAGTGTGTATGGGACAGGCACCTACGAGCAGTACTTC. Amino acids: CASSVYGTGTYEQYF.

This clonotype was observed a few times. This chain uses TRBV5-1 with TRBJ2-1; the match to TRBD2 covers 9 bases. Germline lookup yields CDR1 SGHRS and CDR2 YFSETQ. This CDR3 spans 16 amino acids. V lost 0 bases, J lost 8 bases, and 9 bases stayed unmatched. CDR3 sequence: CASSLGASGGLDEQFF. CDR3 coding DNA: TGCGCCAGCAGCTTGGGGGCCAGCGGGGGGTTGGATGAGCAGTTCTTC.

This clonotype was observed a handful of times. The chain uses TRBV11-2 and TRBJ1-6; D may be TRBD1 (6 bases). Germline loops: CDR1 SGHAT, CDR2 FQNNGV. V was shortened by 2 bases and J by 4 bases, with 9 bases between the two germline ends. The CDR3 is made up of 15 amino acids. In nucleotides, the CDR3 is TGTGCCAGCAGCTTACAGACAGGTTATAATTCACCCCTCCACTTT. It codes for CASSLQTGYNSPLHF.

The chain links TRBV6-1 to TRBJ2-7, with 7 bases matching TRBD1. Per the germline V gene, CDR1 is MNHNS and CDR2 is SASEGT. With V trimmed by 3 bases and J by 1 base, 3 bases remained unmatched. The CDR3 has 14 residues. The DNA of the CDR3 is TGTGCCAGCAGTGATGGACAGGTGTCCTACGAGCAGTACTTC. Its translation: CASSDGQVSYEQYF.

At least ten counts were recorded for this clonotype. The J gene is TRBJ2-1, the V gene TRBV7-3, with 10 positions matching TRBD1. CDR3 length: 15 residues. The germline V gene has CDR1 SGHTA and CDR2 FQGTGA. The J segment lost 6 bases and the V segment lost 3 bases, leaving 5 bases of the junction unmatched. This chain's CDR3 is CASSLGQGWVNEQFF. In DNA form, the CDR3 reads TGTGCCAGCAGCTTGGGACAGGGGTGGGTCAATGAGCAGTTCTTC.

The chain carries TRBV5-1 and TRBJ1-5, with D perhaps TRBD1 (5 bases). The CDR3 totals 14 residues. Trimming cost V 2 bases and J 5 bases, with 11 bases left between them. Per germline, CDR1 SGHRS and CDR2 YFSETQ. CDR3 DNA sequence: TGCGCCAGCAGCTTTGCAGGGTTGGATCAGCCCCAGCATTTT. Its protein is CASSFAGLDQPQHF.

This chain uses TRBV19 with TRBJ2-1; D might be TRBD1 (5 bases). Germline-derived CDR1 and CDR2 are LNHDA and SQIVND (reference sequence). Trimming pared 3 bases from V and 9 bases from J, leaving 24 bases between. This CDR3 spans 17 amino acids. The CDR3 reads CASSILLDSQLSGEQFF. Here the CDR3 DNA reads TGTGCCAGTAGTATCCTATTAGACAGCCAGTTGTCTGGTGAGCAGTTCTTC.

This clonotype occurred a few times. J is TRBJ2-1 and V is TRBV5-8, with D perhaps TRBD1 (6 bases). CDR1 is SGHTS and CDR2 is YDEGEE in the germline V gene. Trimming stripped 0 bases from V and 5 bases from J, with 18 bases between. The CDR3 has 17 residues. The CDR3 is CASSLVVGQGRHNEQFF. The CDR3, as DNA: TGTGCCAGCAGCTTGGTCGTCGGGCAGGGGAGACACAATGAGCAGTTCTTC.

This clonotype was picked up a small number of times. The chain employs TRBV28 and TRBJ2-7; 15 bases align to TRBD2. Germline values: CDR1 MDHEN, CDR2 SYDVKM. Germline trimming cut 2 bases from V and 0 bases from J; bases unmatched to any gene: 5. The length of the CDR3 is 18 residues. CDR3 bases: TGTGCCAGCAGTTTACCGGGACTAGCGGGGGGAAGCTCCTACGAGCAGTACTTC. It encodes CASSLPGLAGGSSYEQYF.

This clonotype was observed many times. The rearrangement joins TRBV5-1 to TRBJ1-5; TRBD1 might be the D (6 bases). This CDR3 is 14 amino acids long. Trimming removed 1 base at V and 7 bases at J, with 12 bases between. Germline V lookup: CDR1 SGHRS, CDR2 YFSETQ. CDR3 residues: CASSLPGDGQPQHF. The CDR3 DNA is TGCGCCAGCAGCTTGCCAGGGGATGGGCAGCCCCAGCATTTT.

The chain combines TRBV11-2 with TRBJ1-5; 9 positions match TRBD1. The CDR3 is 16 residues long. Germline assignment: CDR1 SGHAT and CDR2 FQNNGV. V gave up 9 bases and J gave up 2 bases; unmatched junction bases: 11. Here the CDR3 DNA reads TGTGCCAGTAGCCCGCCCCGACAGGGGGGCAATCAGCCCCAGCATTTT. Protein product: CASSPPRQGGNQPQHF.

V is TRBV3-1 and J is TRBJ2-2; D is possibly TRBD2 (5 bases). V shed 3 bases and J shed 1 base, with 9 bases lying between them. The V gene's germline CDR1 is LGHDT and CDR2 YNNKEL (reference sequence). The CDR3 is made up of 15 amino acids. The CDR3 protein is CASSQYGENTGELFF. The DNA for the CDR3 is TGTGCCAGCAGCCAGTACGGGGAGAACACCGGGGAGCTGTTTTTT.

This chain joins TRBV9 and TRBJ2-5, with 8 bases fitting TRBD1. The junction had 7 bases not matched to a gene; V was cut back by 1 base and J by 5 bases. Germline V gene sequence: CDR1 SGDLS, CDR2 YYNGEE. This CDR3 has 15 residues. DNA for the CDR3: TGTGCCAGCAGCGTAAGCAGGGGGCTTACGGAGACCCAGTACTTC. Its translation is CASSVSRGLTETQYF.

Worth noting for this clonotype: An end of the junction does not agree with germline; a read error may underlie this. The CDR3 spells CATENLRAVNTETFF. CDR3 sequence (DNA): TGTGCCACCGAGAATCTACGGGCGGTGAACACTGAAACTTTCTTT. The chain is built from TRBV5-6 and TRBJ1-1; the D is unclear. There are 15 residues in the CDR3. Germline CDR1 SGHDT, CDR2 YYEEEE.

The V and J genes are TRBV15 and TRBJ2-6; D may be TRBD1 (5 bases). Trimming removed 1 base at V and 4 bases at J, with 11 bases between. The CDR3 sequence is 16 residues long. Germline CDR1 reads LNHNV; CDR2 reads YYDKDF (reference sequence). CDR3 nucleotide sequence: TGTGCCACCAGCAGAGCGTTGGGGCCGGGGGCCAACGTCCTGACTTTC. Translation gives CATSRALGPGANVLTF.

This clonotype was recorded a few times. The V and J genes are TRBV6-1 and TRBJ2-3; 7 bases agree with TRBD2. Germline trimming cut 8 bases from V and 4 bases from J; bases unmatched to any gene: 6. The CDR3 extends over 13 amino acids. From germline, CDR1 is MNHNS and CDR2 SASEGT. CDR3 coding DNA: TGTGCCAGCGGACGGGGGGTGGCAGATACGCAGTATTTT. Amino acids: CASGRGVADTQYF.

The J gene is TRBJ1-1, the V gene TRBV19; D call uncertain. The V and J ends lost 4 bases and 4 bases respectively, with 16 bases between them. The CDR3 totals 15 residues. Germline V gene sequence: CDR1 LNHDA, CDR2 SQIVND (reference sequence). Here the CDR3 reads CASSTTNGPGTEAFF. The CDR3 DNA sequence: TGTGCCAGTAGTACGACGAACGGACCGGGCACTGAAGCTTTCTTT.